This entry describes one T cell receptor (beta chain). This entry belongs to a study of blood T cell repertoires in COVID-19. This CDR3 contains 14 residues. Germline V gene data show CDR1 as KGHDR and CDR2 as SFDVKD. V was cut by 4 bases and J by 9 bases, with 15 bases left in between. Clones were read by immunoSEQ multiplex PCR, and TCRdb kept only the in-frame ones, dropping some. The sample shows 300,000 to 400,000 clones, approximately 84% of them seen only once. The chain employs TRBV24-1 and TRBJ2-1, with D perhaps TRBD2 (7 bases). Sequencing was done on a sample of PBMCs or T cells enriched from blood (not recorded which). This clonotype was sampled from a woman aged 25 to 45 who had recovered from COVID-19. The CDR3 here is CATSDITRGGEQFF. In DNA form, the CDR3 reads TGTGCCACCAGTGACATAACGAGGGGGGGTGAGCAGTTCTTC.